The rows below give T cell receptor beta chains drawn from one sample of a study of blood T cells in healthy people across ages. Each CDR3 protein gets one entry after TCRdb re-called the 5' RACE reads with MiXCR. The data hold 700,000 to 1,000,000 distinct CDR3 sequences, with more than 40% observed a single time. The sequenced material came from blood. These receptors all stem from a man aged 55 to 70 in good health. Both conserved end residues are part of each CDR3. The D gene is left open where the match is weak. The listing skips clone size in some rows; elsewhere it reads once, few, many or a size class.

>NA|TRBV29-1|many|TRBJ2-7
TGCAGCGTTGTCCTACAGGGAAACGGCGATTACGAGCAGTACTTC
CSVVLQGNGDYEQYF
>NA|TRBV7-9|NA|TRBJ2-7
TGTGCCAGCAGCTTACACTCCTACGAGCAGTACTTC
CASSLHSYEQYF
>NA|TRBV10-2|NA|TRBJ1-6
TGCGCCAGCAGTGAGAAGAGAGGGAGAAGCCTCCACTTT
CASSEKRGRSLHF
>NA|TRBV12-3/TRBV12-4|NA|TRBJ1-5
TGTGCCAGCAGTTTGTCGAGGGTGCGCAATCAGCCCCAGCATTTT
CASSLSRVRNQPQHF
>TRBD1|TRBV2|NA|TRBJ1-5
TGTGCCAGCAGCGAAACAGGGGGTATGGGACAGCCCCAGCATTTT
CASSETGGMGQPQHF
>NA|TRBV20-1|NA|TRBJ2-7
TGCAGTGCTAGATTTGCCCCACGGGACGAGCAGTACTTC
CSARFAPRDEQYF
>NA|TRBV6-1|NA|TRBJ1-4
TGTGCCAGCAGACGAACAGCAGCCCAAGCAACTAATGAAAAACTGTTTTTT
CASRRTAAQATNEKLFF
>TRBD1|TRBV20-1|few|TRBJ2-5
TGCAGTTCCCATCTAAGGGGACAGAAATCAGAGACCCAGTACTTC
CSSHLRGQKSETQYF
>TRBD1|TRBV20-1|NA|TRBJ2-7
TGCAGTGCTAGAGATGGGGGACAGGGGACCTACGAGCAGTACTTC
CSARDGGQGTYEQYF
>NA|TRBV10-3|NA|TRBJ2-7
TGTGCCATCAGTGAAGGAGGGAGCTCCTACGAGCAGTACTTC
CAISEGGSSYEQYF
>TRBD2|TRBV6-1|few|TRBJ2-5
TGTGCCAGCAGCCGCCGCAGCACCGGACTAGCTTGGGTTGAGACCCAGTACTTC
CASSRRSTGLAWVETQYF
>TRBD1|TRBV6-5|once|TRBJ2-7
TGTGCCAGCAGTTACTCTGGACAGGGATGGGAGCAGTACTTC
CASSYSGQGWEQYF
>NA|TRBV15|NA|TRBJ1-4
TGTGCCACCAGCAGAGATTATCCGGGCCCCGAGACAGCTAATGAAAAACTGTTTTTT
CATSRDYPGPETANEKLFF
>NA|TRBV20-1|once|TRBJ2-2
TGCAGTGCTAGAGAGGGGGGCAGAACAACCGGGGAGCTGTTTTTT
CSAREGGRTTGELFF
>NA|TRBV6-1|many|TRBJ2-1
TGTGCCAGCACTTCCTACAATGAGCAGTTCTTC
CASTSYNEQFF
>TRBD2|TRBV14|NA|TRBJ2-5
TGTGCCAGCAGCCGGTGGGGGGGAGAGACCCAGTACTTC
CASSRWGGETQYF
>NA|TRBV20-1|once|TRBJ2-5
TGCAGTGCAGGCCCTTCGGAATCGACCCAGTACTTC
CSAGPSESTQYF
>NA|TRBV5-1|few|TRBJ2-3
TGCGCCAGCAGCGACCGCAGGGGGGCCGGTAGCACAGATACGCAGTATTTT
CASSDRRGAGSTDTQYF
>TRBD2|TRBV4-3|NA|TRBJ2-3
TGCGCCAGCAGCCATTTCGGACTAGCGGGATTAAGGACAGATACGCAGTATTTT
CASSHFGLAGLRTDTQYF
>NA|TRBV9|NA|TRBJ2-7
TGTGCCAGCAGCCGGGGACCTCTCTCTAGCTCCTACGAGCAGTACTTC
CASSRGPLSSSYEQYF
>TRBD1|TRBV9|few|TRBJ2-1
TGTGCCAGCAGCGCCCCCGGGACAGGGGTCAGGGAGCAGTTCTTC
CASSAPGTGVREQFF
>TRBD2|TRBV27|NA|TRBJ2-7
TGTGCCAGCAGTCCCGGCGGGGGATGCGAGCAGTACTTC
CASSPGGGCEQYF
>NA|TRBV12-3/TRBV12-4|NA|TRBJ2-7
TGTGCCAGCAGTTTCCGAGTACCTTCTAATCTCTACGAGCAGTACTTC
CASSFRVPSNLYEQYF